The 25 T cell receptor beta chains presented below share a single source sample, sequenced in a study of T cells after yellow fever vaccination. TCRdb reanalysed the 5' RACE reads using MiXCR and keeps one entry per CDR3 protein. The table has some 560,000 distinct CDR3 sequences, about a sixth seen once. Sample: PBMCs, taken 5 days after the first yellow fever vaccination. The receptor set was obtained from a man aged 18 to 30 who received the YFV17D yellow fever vaccine.

This clonotype was picked up a small number of times. This chain links TRBV7-6 with TRBJ2-4; 8 bases align to TRBD1. Trimming at V came to 5 bases and at J to 7 bases, leaving 7 bases not matched to a gene. The CDR3 has 14 residues. Germline V CDR1 and CDR2: SGHVS, FNYEAQ. CDR3 sequence: CASSQRQGMNIQYF. CDR3 DNA: TGTGCCAGCAGCCAGAGACAGGGGATGAACATTCAGTACTTC.

Here the CDR3 reads CAISTPGANYEQYF. The CDR3 DNA sequence: TGTGCCATCAGTACCCCCGGGGCCAACTACGAGCAGTACTTC. The V and J genes are TRBV10-3 and TRBJ2-7, with D perhaps given as TRBD1 or TRBD2 (5 bases each). Germline V gene sequence: CDR1 ENHRY, CDR2 SYGVKD. The CDR3 sequence is 14 residues long. The V end was cut by 5 bases, the J end by 3 bases, with 14 bases between.

This clonotype was seen ten or more times. The chain has TRBV10-2 and TRBJ2-7, with D possibly called TRBD1 or TRBD2 (5 bases each). Per the germline V gene, CDR1 is WSHSY and CDR2 is SAAADI. The CDR3 runs to 15 residues. The V end was cut by 8 bases, the J end by 3 bases, with 20 bases between. CDR3 nucleotides: TGCGCCAGCCAAGAGCCCTCGGGGACCTTCTACGAGCAGTACTTC. Its translation: CASQEPSGTFYEQYF.

The V call is TRBV12-3 or TRBV12-4, the J call TRBJ2-5, with 10 bases that match TRBD1. V trimming: 4 bases; J trimming: 6 bases; junction bases outside the gene matches: 5. The CDR3 loop spans 14 amino acids. CDR3 coding DNA: TGTGCCAGCAGTTGGAGGACAGGGGGAAAGACCCAGTACTTC. Its translation: CASSWRTGGKTQYF.

This clonotype was picked up many times. The rearrangement joins TRBV5-1 to TRBJ2-3; no definite D call. The V end was cut by 3 bases, the J end by 0 bases, with 2 bases between. The CDR3 loop spans 12 amino acids. CDR1 SGHRS and CDR2 YFSETQ come from the germline V gene. The chain's CDR3 is CASSSSTDTQYF. The CDR3 DNA follows: TGCGCCAGCAGCTCTAGCACAGATACGCAGTATTTT.

The rearrangement links TRBV7-9 to TRBJ2-3; D may be TRBD2 (7 bases). Trimming removed 1 base from V and 2 bases from J, with 16 bases in between. This CDR3 has 17 residues. Looked up from germline, CDR1 is SEHNR and CDR2 is FQNEAQ (reference sequence). In DNA form, the CDR3 reads TGTGCCAGCAGCTTAGGAGGGGGGGACTTTGCCACAGATACGCAGTATTTT. This gives the protein CASSLGGGDFATDTQYF.

V gene TRBV6-1 combines with J gene TRBJ1-5, with 7 bases aligning to TRBD1. Losses at the gene ends were 7 bases for V and 2 bases for J; bases not matched to a gene: 11. The CDR3 is 16 residues long. Germline V lookup: CDR1 MNHNS, CDR2 SASEGT. As DNA, the CDR3 is TGTGCCAGCACTATAACAGGGGTTACAGGCAATCAGCCCCAGCATTTT. Amino acid sequence: CASTITGVTGNQPQHF.

This clonotype was counted between two and nine times. The chain is built from TRBV7-3 and TRBJ2-1; a possible D gene is TRBD2 (5 bases). The CDR3 covers 13 residues. V shed 5 bases and J shed 8 bases, with 13 bases lying between them. Germline assignment: CDR1 SGHTA and CDR2 FQGTGA. The CDR3 nucleotides are TGTGCCAGCAGCCTCGACTATTCTGATGAGCAGTTCTTC. It specifies CASSLDYSDEQFF. Combining the CDR3 with reference TRBV7-3 and TRBJ2-1 gives the whole variable domain GAGVSQTPSNKVTEKGKYVELRCDPISGHTALYWYRQSLGQGPEFLIYFQGTGAADDSGLPNDRFFAVRPEGSVSTLKIQRTERGDSAVYLCASSLDYSDEQFFGPGTRLTVL.

This chain joins TRBV6-5 and TRBJ2-1; TRBD2 matches 10 bases. Germline loops: CDR1 MNHEY, CDR2 SVGAGI. The CDR3 is made up of 17 amino acids. The ends lost 7 bases at V and 4 bases at J; junction bases unmatched: 13. The CDR3 nucleotides are TGTGCCAGCATTACGACGGATAGCGGGGGGCAGTACAATGAGCAGTTCTTC. Protein: CASITTDSGGQYNEQFF.

This clonotype was seen only a few times. The chain has TRBV4-2 and TRBJ2-3; 11 bases fit TRBD2. V trimming: 3 bases; J trimming: 2 bases; junction bases outside the gene matches: 7. The CDR3 is 17 amino acids. Germline V gene lookup returns CDR1 LGHNA and CDR2 YNFKEQ. The chain's CDR3 is CASSQVPGLAATDTQYF. For the CDR3, the DNA is TGTGCCAGCAGCCAGGTACCGGGACTAGCGGCCACAGATACGCAGTATTTT.

This chain connects TRBV29-1 to TRBJ2-3; D remains ambiguous. Looked up from germline, CDR1 is SQVTM and CDR2 is ANQGSEA. The CDR3 totals 13 residues. Deletions cut 3 bases from V and 3 bases from J, with 10 bases between. CDR3 in amino acids: CSVDDERTDTQYF. CDR3 sequence (DNA): TGCAGCGTTGATGACGAGAGAACAGATACGCAGTATTTT.

J is TRBJ1-5 and V is TRBV20-1; the D is unclear. Per germline, CDR1 DFQATT and CDR2 SNEGSKA (reference sequence). The CDR3 has 11 amino acids. The ends were cut back, 3 bases at V and 7 bases at J, with 7 bases in the middle. In nucleotides, the CDR3 is TGCAGTGCTAGGTCCAGGCAGCCCCAGCATTTT. It translates to CSARSRQPQHF.

At least ten counts were recorded for this clonotype. CDR3 sequence (DNA): TGCAGCGTCGGGACAAGCACAGATACGCAGTATTTT. Its protein is CSVGTSTDTQYF. J is TRBJ2-3 and V is TRBV29-1; the D gene is possibly TRBD1 (6 bases). Trimming stripped 6 bases from V and 0 bases from J, with 7 bases between. Germline CDR1 reads SQVTM; CDR2 reads ANQGSEA. The CDR3 is made up of 12 amino acids.

This clonotype showed up many times. The V and J genes are TRBV6-2 or TRBV6-3 and TRBJ2-5, with TRBD1 identical over 7 bases. Per the germline V gene, CDR1 is MNHEY and CDR2 is SVGEGT. Trimming at V came to 6 bases and at J to 5 bases, leaving 6 bases not matched to a gene. This CDR3 contains 13 residues. DNA of the CDR3: TGTGCCAGCAGCGACAGGGTGCGGGAGACCCAGTACTTC. Amino acids: CASSDRVRETQYF.

The chain employs TRBV4-2 and TRBJ2-3, with 12 bases aligning to TRBD2. With 4 bases clipped from V and 4 bases from J, the junction kept 12 bases outside the gene matches. Looked up from germline, CDR1 is LGHNA and CDR2 is YNFKEQ. There are 18 residues in the CDR3. The CDR3 DNA reads TGTGCCAGCAGCCTAGCTAGCGGGGGGGCGTTCGGGGCAGATACGCAGTATTTT. Translated, it gives CASSLASGGAFGADTQYF.

The V gene is TRBV9, the J gene TRBJ2-2; 9 bases match TRBD1. The CDR3 has 16 amino acids. Unmatched junction bases numbered 10, after V lost 3 bases and J lost 7 bases. Germline values: CDR1 SGDLS, CDR2 YYNGEE. DNA for the CDR3: TGTGCCAGCAGCGGTCGGCCGGGACAGGGAGTCGGGGAGCTGTTTTTT. Amino acid sequence: CASSGRPGQGVGELFF.

This clonotype has a handful of counts. A read error may produce the germline difference seen at one junction end. The V call is TRBV6-2 or TRBV6-3, the J call TRBJ1-1, with D possibly being TRBD1 (5 bases). CDR3 length: 12 amino acids. CDR1 and CDR2 (germline): MNHEY, SVGEGT. The CDR3 sequence: CASSYGAGDTDF. The CDR3 nucleotides read TGTGCCAGCAGTTACGGGGCCGGCGATACAGATTTT.

The gene calls are TRBV5-4 and TRBJ2-3; possible D gene TRBD2, 5 bases. Germline V gene lookup returns CDR1 SGHNT and CDR2 YYREEE (reference sequence). The CDR3 contains 16 residues. The V gene lost 3 bases and the J gene lost 0 bases, with 14 bases spanning the gap. The chain's CDR3 is CASSSPGRGSTDTQYF. CDR3 sequence (DNA): TGTGCCAGCAGCTCTCCGGGCCGCGGGAGCACAGATACGCAGTATTTT.

There are a few counts of this clonotype. This chain connects TRBV12-3 or TRBV12-4 to TRBJ2-1; D is uncertain. This CDR3 spans 10 amino acids. The V gene lost 6 bases and the J gene lost 6 bases, with 3 bases spanning the gap. Here the CDR3 DNA reads TGTGCCAGCAGGGCCAATGAGCAGTTCTTC. As protein: CASRANEQFF.

The V and J genes are TRBV5-1 and TRBJ1-1; maybe TRBD1 (5 bases). Germline values: CDR1 SGHRS, CDR2 YFSETQ. The ends were cut back, 0 bases at V and 7 bases at J, with 13 bases in the middle. This CDR3 contains 14 residues. The CDR3, as DNA: TGCGCCAGCAGCTTGGCGGGACGGAGCCTTGAAGCTTTCTTT. Amino acids: CASSLAGRSLEAFF.

This rearrangement joins TRBV20-1 to TRBJ1-1, with TRBD1 matching 9 bases. CDR1 and CDR2 from the germline V gene are DFQATT and SNEGSKA (reference sequence). This CDR3 is 15 amino acids long. J gave up 3 bases and V 4 bases, and 9 bases lay outside the gene matches. The CDR3 DNA reads as TGCAGTGCTACACAGGGGGCGGGTTTATACACTGAAGCTTTCTTT. This encodes CSATQGAGLYTEAFF.

This clonotype was observed many times. The gene calls are TRBV10-3 and TRBJ1-2; 8 bases fit TRBD1. Germline loops: CDR1 ENHRY, CDR2 SYGVKD. The CDR3 totals 16 residues. V gave up 3 bases and J gave up 2 bases; unmatched junction bases: 8. The CDR3 is CAISDIPGQANYGYTF. CDR3 DNA sequence: TGTGCCATCAGTGATATACCGGGACAGGCAAACTATGGCTACACCTTC.

The CDR3 sequence is CASSQEQGLNSPLHF. The CDR3 bases are TGCGCCAGCAGCCAAGAACAGGGGCTGAATTCACCCCTCCACTTT. This chain links TRBV4-1 with TRBJ1-6; 7 bases fit TRBD1. The CDR3 is 15 residues long. J was trimmed by 7 bases and V by 0 bases; bases with no gene match: 3. Germline CDR1 reads MGHRA; CDR2 reads YSYEKL.

This clonotype has more than one count but fewer than ten. This chain joins TRBV18 and TRBJ2-7; TRBD1 is a possible D gene (5 bases). Trimming pared 3 bases from V and 0 bases from J, leaving 9 bases between. Germline assignment: CDR1 KGHSH and CDR2 LQKENI. The CDR3 covers 14 residues. CDR3 sequence reads: CASSPGHSSYEQYV. The CDR3 nucleotides are TGTGCCAGCTCACCCGGACATAGCTCCTACGAGCAGTACGTC.

The chain recombines TRBV5-6 with TRBJ1-1, with TRBD1 identical over 8 bases. This CDR3 has 14 residues. The J segment lost 6 bases and the V segment lost 1 base, leaving 5 bases of the junction unmatched. Germline-derived CDR1 and CDR2 are SGHDT and YYEEEE. CDR3 amino acids: CASSLHQGASEAFF. The CDR3, as DNA: TGTGCCAGCAGCTTGCACCAGGGGGCCTCTGAAGCTTTCTTT.